These 5 T cell receptor beta chains were all obtained from the same sample, sequenced in a study of beta chain features in type 1 diabetes. Study-wide results and caveats: Type 1 diabetes patients had TCRB CDR3s that were shorter (moderately but significantly so) in all four CD4+ subsets.

These receptors' targets are unknown. Isolated RNA was reverse transcribed in full, so expressed TCRB transcripts were sequenced. Sequencing used immunoSEQ multiplex PCR; TCRdb keeps in-frame clones, though not all of them. Of 300,000 to 350,000 clones listed, around 8.5% are singletons. The specimen sequenced was central memory CD4+ T cells from blood. The receptor set was obtained from a man aged 25-45 years with type 1 diabetes.

This clone came up a few times. The chain couples TRBV7-2 to TRBJ2-7; D tentatively reads TRBD1 or TRBD2 (5 bases each). The CDR3 loop spans 15 amino acids. Per the germline V gene, CDR1 is SGHTA and CDR2 is FQGNSA. The ends were cut back, 5 bases at V and 2 bases at J, with 16 bases in the middle. This chain's CDR3 is CASSPTSRGTYEQYF. In nucleotides, the CDR3 is TGTGCCAGCAGCCCGACGTCGAGGGGAACCTACGAGCAGTACTTC.

This clone appeared a few times. The chain joins TRBV5-6 to TRBJ1-1; D gene unclear. CDR3 length equals 13 residues. Germline loops: CDR1 SGHDT, CDR2 YYEEEE. V shed 0 bases and J shed 1 base, with 4 bases lying between them. Here the CDR3 reads CASSLARNTEAFF. The CDR3 DNA is TGTGCCAGCAGCTTGGCCAGGAACACTGAAGCTTTCTTT.

The chain employs TRBV6-5 and TRBJ2-1, with a possible D match to TRBD2 (6 bases). Germline V CDR1 and CDR2: MNHEY, SVGAGI. Deletions cut 6 bases from V and 14 bases from J, with 17 bases between. The CDR3 is made up of 12 amino acids. The CDR3 loop is CASRSRGGRKFF. The CDR3 DNA reads TGTGCCAGCAGATCCCGAGGTGGGAGGAAGTTCTTC.

V gene TRBV27 combines with J gene TRBJ1-1; D is undetermined. Trimming pared 3 bases from V and 1 base from J, leaving 9 bases between. The CDR3 spans 14 residues. Germline V gene lookup returns CDR1 MNHEY and CDR2 SMNVEV (reference sequence). CDR3 coding DNA: TGTGCCAGCAGTTTGTCGCAGGAGAACACTGAAGCTTTCTTT. Translation gives CASSLSQENTEAFF.

This clone was counted a few times. The V gene is TRBV5-4, the J gene TRBJ2-2; D unresolved. V was cut by 2 bases and J by 1 base, with 9 bases left in between. This CDR3 contains 15 residues. The germline CDR1 and CDR2 sequences are SGHNT and YYREEE (reference sequence). The CDR3, as DNA: TGTGCCAGCAGCTTAGCTGTAGGGAACACCGGGGAGCTGTTTTTT. Protein: CASSLAVGNTGELFF.